These 15 T cell receptor beta chains were all obtained from the same sample, sequenced in a study of blood T cell repertoires in COVID-19. Sequencing used immunoSEQ multiplex PCR; TCRdb keeps in-frame clones, though not all of them. Seen here are some 99,000 clones, 60% to 85% observed once, and the top ten hold approximately 4.2%. What was sequenced was peripheral blood. The receptors shown here come from a human donor in a cohort sampled during active or convalescent COVID-19.

The genes are TRBV19 and TRBJ2-1; 11 bases match TRBD2. Germline assignment: CDR1 LNHDA and CDR2 SQIVND (reference sequence). The J segment lost 6 bases and the V segment lost 3 bases, leaving 10 bases of the junction unmatched. This CDR3 comprises 17 residues. The CDR3 region has the DNA TGTGCCAGTAGTATCTCTAGCGGGGGGTTTAGTATCAATGAGCAGTTCTTC. Translated: CASSISSGGFSINEQFF.

CDR3 nucleotides: TGCAGCGCATTAGGGACAGGCTCTAATGAAAAACTGTTTTTT. Translated: CSALGTGSNEKLFF. V and J are TRBV29-1 and TRBJ1-4; TRBD1 aligns across 8 bases. Germline CDR1 SQVTM, CDR2 ANQGSEA. Losses at the gene ends were 7 bases for V and 3 bases for J; bases not matched to a gene: 7. This CDR3 is 14 amino acids long.

This clone was detected once. The rearrangement links TRBV28 to TRBJ2-7; 12 bases fit TRBD2. This CDR3 comprises 15 residues. Germline lookup yields CDR1 MDHEN and CDR2 SYDVKM. The ends lost 3 bases at V and 4 bases at J; junction bases unmatched: 4. The CDR3 region has the DNA TGTGCCAGCAGTTTGACTAGCGGGAGAATTTACGAGCAGTACTTC. This translates into CASSLTSGRIYEQYF.

The chain carries TRBV3-1 (or the pseudogene TRBV3-2) and TRBJ2-5; 7 bases are shared with TRBD1. The germline V gene encodes CDR1 LGHDT and CDR2 YNNKEL (reference sequence). This CDR3 is built from 16 residues. The J segment lost 1 base and the V segment lost 0 bases, leaving 5 bases of the junction unmatched. The CDR3 nucleotides are TGTGCCAGCAGCCAAGACAGGGGGAGTAGCCAAGAGACCCAGTACTTC. It yields the protein CASSQDRGSSQETQYF.

The chain combines TRBV30 with TRBJ1-2, with D maybe TRBD1 (6 bases). This CDR3 comprises 12 residues. Germline CDR1 and CDR2: GTSNPN and SVGIG (reference sequence). Trimming pared 1 base from V and 8 bases from J, leaving 11 bases between. The CDR3 here is CAWSEGQGGYTF. For the CDR3, the DNA is TGTGCCTGGAGTGAGGGGCAGGGGGGCTACACCTTC. Drawing the rest from reference TRBV30 and TRBJ1-2, the complete variable domain is SQTIHQWPATLVQPVGSPLSLECTVEGTSNPNLYWYRQAAGRGLQLLFYSVGIGQISSEVPQNLSASRPQDRQFILSSKKLLLSDSGFYLCAWSEGQGGYTFGSGTRLTVV.

The V gene is TRBV18, the J gene TRBJ2-7; 8 positions agree with TRBD1. The CDR3 is 16 amino acids. The germline CDR1 and CDR2 sequences are KGHSH and LQKENI. The trim removed 3 bases at V and 0 bases at J, leaving 7 bases unmatched. The CDR3 spells CASSPSDRVNSYEQYF. CDR3 bases: TGTGCCAGCTCACCTTCGGACAGGGTGAACTCCTACGAGCAGTACTTC. The complete variable domain, with remaining parts taken from reference TRBV18 and TRBJ2-7, reads NAGVMQNPRHLVRRRGQEARLRCSPMKGHSHVYWYRQLPEEGLKFMVYLQKENIIDESGMPKERFSAEFPKEGPSILRIQQVVRGDSAAYFCASSPSDRVNSYEQYFGPGTRLTVT.

J is TRBJ1-4 and V is TRBV23-1; 10 bases map to TRBD1. TRBV23-1 is classed as an ORF, of uncertain function. The CDR3 runs 19 residues. V lost 3 bases and J lost 0; bases outside the gene matches: 10. The CDR3 bases are TGCGCCAGCAGTCACGAACGGGACAGGGGCCCTCCAACTAATGAAAAACTGTTTTTT. This encodes CASSHERDRGPPTNEKLFF.

This chain links TRBV5-3 with TRBJ2-7; 9 nucleotides match TRBD2. TRBV5-3 carries the ORF label, with uncertain function. The CDR3 runs to 17 residues. The V gene end was trimmed by 1 base and the J gene end by 5 bases; junction bases not matched to a gene: 13. The CDR3 here is CARSLSGLAGRLHEQYF. The CDR3 coding sequence is TGTGCCAGAAGCTTGAGTGGTCTAGCGGGACGTTTGCACGAGCAGTACTTC.

V and J are TRBV7-9 and TRBJ1-2; 10 bases agree with TRBD1. Germline CDR1 SEHNR, CDR2 FQNEAQ (reference sequence). The CDR3 runs 15 residues. With V trimmed by 1 base and J by 7 bases, 6 bases remained unmatched. CDR3 DNA: TGTGCCAGCAGCTTAGAAGACAGGGGGCGACTTGGCTACACCTTC. This translates into CASSLEDRGRLGYTF. The variable domain in full, completed from reference TRBV7-9 and TRBJ1-2, reads DTGVSQNPRHKITKRGQNVTFRCDPISEHNRLYWYRQTLGQGPEFLTYFQNEAQLEKSRLLSDRFSAERPKGSFSTLEIQRTEQGDSAMYLCASSLEDRGRLGYTFGSGTRLTVV.

The chain couples TRBV14 to TRBJ2-7; 10 bases align to TRBD2. The CDR3 loop spans 19 amino acids. Germline V gives CDR1 SGHDN, CDR2 FVKESK. V lost 0 bases and J lost 2; bases outside the gene matches: 13. CDR3 bases: TGTGCCAGCAGCCAAGAAGGACTAGCGGCGGGGAGGGGTCCCTACGAGCAGTACTTC. Translation: CASSQEGLAAGRGPYEQYF.

The count of this clone is one. The V gene is TRBV6-2 or TRBV6-3, the J gene TRBJ2-1, with D possibly TRBD2 on 7 matching bases. Deletions cut 0 bases from V and 2 bases from J, with 14 bases between. Germline CDR1 MNHEY, CDR2 SVGEGT. This CDR3 spans 17 amino acids. The CDR3 loop is CASSYSGRGPTYNEQFF. CDR3 coding DNA: TGTGCCAGCAGTTACTCGGGGCGGGGGCCCACCTACAATGAGCAGTTCTTC.

The chain uses TRBV6-5 and TRBJ2-1; D unresolved. The CDR3 sequence is 15 residues long. The ends were cut back, 0 bases at V and 7 bases at J, with 13 bases in the middle. Germline V gene sequence: CDR1 MNHEY, CDR2 SVGAGI. CDR3 sequence: CASSYSSPGRNEQFF. The CDR3 nucleotides read TGTGCCAGCAGTTACTCGAGTCCGGGTCGGAATGAGCAGTTCTTC.

CDR3 coding DNA: TGCGCCAGCAGCCAAGATAACTCCCGATGTTGGTACGCTTTCTTT. It yields the protein CASSQDNSRCWYAFF. The chain has TRBV4-3 and TRBJ1-1; D remains ambiguous. CDR3 length equals 15 residues. Looked up from germline, CDR1 is LGHNA and CDR2 is YSLEER. With 0 bases removed from V and 11 bases from J, the gap between germline ends came to 19 bases.

The V call is TRBV6-2 or TRBV6-3, the J call TRBJ2-5, with D hard to call. V lost 0 bases, J lost 0 bases, and 11 bases lay in between. The CDR3 is 16 residues long. Germline CDR1 and CDR2: MNHEY and SVGEGT. CDR3 loop: CASSYSIRSYQETQYF. The CDR3, as DNA: TGTGCCAGCAGTTACTCGATTAGGAGCTACCAAGAGACCCAGTACTTC.

The chain combines TRBV6-1 with TRBJ1-5; 7 bases align to TRBD1. Germline V gene lookup returns CDR1 MNHNS and CDR2 SASEGT. CDR3 length: 15 residues. V trimming: 2 bases; J trimming: 9 bases; junction bases outside the gene matches: 10. This CDR3 is CASSEFGTVVGPQHF. In DNA form, the CDR3 reads TGTGCCAGCAGTGAATTTGGGACAGTGGTAGGGCCCCAGCATTTT.